These 2 T cell receptor beta chains came from one sample sequenced in a study of tumor-infiltrating lymphocytes in localized non-small cell lung cancer. Assay: immunoSEQ multiplex PCR; the TCRdb copy retains only in-frame clones and omits some. The data show around 25,000 clones, with around 64% seen just once and roughly 5.4% held by the top ten. Material: lung tumor tissue. All receptors derive from a human donor with non-small cell lung cancer.

The genes are TRBV4-2 and TRBJ1-2; the match to TRBD1 covers 7 bases. The J segment lost 3 bases and the V segment lost 4 bases, leaving 5 bases of the junction unmatched. The CDR3 extends over 14 amino acids. Germline V gene data show CDR1 as LGHNA and CDR2 as YNFKEQ. In DNA form, the CDR3 reads TGTGCCAGCAGCCGAAGGGGGCAGGACTATGGCTACACCTTC. Translated, it gives CASSRRGQDYGYTF.

The chain couples TRBV6-5 to TRBJ1-2; D ambiguous. Germline V gene lookup returns CDR1 MNHEY and CDR2 SVGAGI. The germline V and J ends were trimmed by 6 bases and 6 bases, with 14 bases remaining between them. The CDR3 spans 13 residues. DNA of the CDR3: TGTGCCAGCAGCTCCGTTAGACTGGATGGCTACACCTTC. Encoded protein: CASSSVRLDGYTF.